These 18 T cell receptor beta chains were sequenced from one sample in a study of CD8+ T cells in alopecia areata. Indicated treatment: oral pan-JAK inhibitor, 5-10 mg twice daily. Following extraction, RNA underwent reverse transcription to cDNA, which served as the sequencing template. Some clones are missing from TCRdb's copy, which holds only in-frame ones; the method was immunoSEQ multiplex PCR. There are 200,000 to 250,000 clones in the sample; over 60% occur only once, and approximately 1.2% lies in the top ten. The sample here was CD4+ T cells sorted from blood, taken at roughly week 45, from a patient treated with tofacitinib. The source of these receptors is a human donor with alopecia areata.

This clone has more than one count but fewer than ten. The rearrangement joins TRBV14 to TRBJ1-4, with a possible D match to TRBD1 (5 bases). This CDR3 is built from 20 residues. Looked up from germline, CDR1 is SGHDN and CDR2 is FVKESK. The germline V and J ends were trimmed by 1 base and 0 bases, with 21 bases remaining between them. The CDR3 sequence: CASSQGRVAGGATTNEKLFF. DNA of the CDR3: TGTGCCAGCAGCCAAGGACGAGTTGCGGGAGGGGCCACAACTAATGAAAAACTGTTTTTT.

The V call is TRBV30, the J call TRBJ2-4, with TRBD2 matching 12 bases. V lost 6 bases, J lost 1 base, and 16 bases stayed unmatched. Germline values: CDR1 GTSNPN, CDR2 SVGIG (reference sequence). This CDR3 spans 19 amino acids. CDR3 in DNA: TGTGCCTGTCTGCCTCCTAGCGGGGGGGCCAAGATGGCCAAAAACATTCAGTACTTC. It yields the protein CACLPPSGGAKMAKNIQYF.

The V gene is TRBV6-5, the J gene TRBJ2-3; D may match TRBD1 or TRBD2 (5 bases each). CDR1 and CDR2 from the germline V gene are MNHEY and SVGAGI. The V end was cut by 5 bases, the J end by 2 bases, with 14 bases between. The length of the CDR3 is 15 residues. In DNA form, the CDR3 reads TGTGCCAGCAGTGGGATGGGGGAGACCACAGATACGCAGTATTTT. This sequence encodes CASSGMGETTDTQYF.

Details on this clone: The same CDR3 is also encoded by other DNA sequences in this sample. The gene calls are TRBV29-1 and TRBJ1-1; TRBD1 might be the D (5 bases). This CDR3 region has 12 residues. Per germline, CDR1 SQVTM and CDR2 ANQGSEA. Trimming pared 3 bases from V and 1 base from J, leaving 6 bases between. The CDR3 spells CSVDGGNTEAFF. The CDR3 DNA is TGCAGCGTTGACGGGGGGAACACTGAAGCTTTCTTT.

V and J are TRBV2 and TRBJ2-5; no reliable D call. The CDR3 contains 14 residues. Germline V gives CDR1 SNHLY, CDR2 FYNNEI. The V and J ends lost 6 bases and 1 base respectively, with 12 bases between them. CDR3 sequence (DNA): TGTGCCAGCAGCCTCGGACGGGTCCAAGAGACCCAGTACTTC. Protein product: CASSLGRVQETQYF.

The V gene is TRBV2, the J gene TRBJ2-7; D tentatively reads TRBD1 or TRBD2 (5 bases each). The CDR3 is 11 amino acids. Trimming took 3 bases from V and 10 from J, leaving 10 bases between them. Germline lookup yields CDR1 SNHLY and CDR2 FYNNEI. This chain's CDR3 is CASSEGTDQYF. DNA for the CDR3: TGTGCCAGCAGTGAGGGGACGGATCAGTACTTC.

V is TRBV30 and J is TRBJ2-6; D gene unclear. This CDR3 is 14 amino acids long. The V and J ends lost 4 bases and 4 bases respectively, with 11 bases between them. CDR1 is GTSNPN, CDR2 SVGIG, per germline (reference sequence). Written as DNA, the CDR3 is TGTGCCTGGACGCTCTACTCAGGGGCCAACGTCCTGACTTTC. Translated, it gives CAWTLYSGANVLTF.

This chain joins TRBV4-1 and TRBJ2-7; 10 bases map to TRBD2. This CDR3 spans 16 amino acids. The germline CDR1 and CDR2 sequences are MGHRA and YSYEKL. The ends lost 0 bases at V and 3 bases at J; junction bases unmatched: 5. DNA for the CDR3: TGCGCCAGCAGCCAAGAGGGTCTAGCGGGGGACTACGAGCAGTACTTC. This sequence encodes CASSQEGLAGDYEQYF.

The CDR3 reads CASSFEGSSREQFF. The CDR3 DNA reads TGTGCCAGCAGCTTTGAGGGCAGCTCGCGTGAGCAGTTCTTC. The chain uses TRBV5-4 and TRBJ2-1; TRBD2 is a possible D gene (5 bases). Germline values: CDR1 SGHNT, CDR2 YYREEE (reference sequence). The CDR3 loop spans 14 amino acids. With 2 bases removed from V and 9 bases from J, the gap between germline ends came to 15 bases.

This clone occurred a few times. The sample has other DNA sequences that encode this CDR3 too. J is TRBJ2-7 and V is TRBV29-1, with D possibly being TRBD1 or TRBD2 (5 bases each). V gave up 4 bases and J gave up 1 base, with 11 bases separating them. The CDR3 runs to 13 residues. CDR1 SQVTM and CDR2 ANQGSEA come from the germline V gene. For the CDR3, the DNA is TGCAGCGTTGGTGGGGGTGGGTCCTACGAGCAGTACTTC. Its translation is CSVGGGGSYEQYF.

J is TRBJ2-3 and V is TRBV25-1, with 7 nucleotides matching TRBD1. V shed 3 bases and J 3 bases; nucleotides not matched to a gene: 9. This CDR3 is built from 16 residues. Germline CDR1 reads MGHDK; CDR2 reads SYGVNS. The CDR3 region has the DNA TGTGCCAGCAGTGATAGGGGTGGCAGGGGGACAGATACGCAGTATTTT. Its translation: CASSDRGGRGTDTQYF. The full variable domain, with the rest looked up from reference TRBV25-1 and TRBJ2-3, is EADIYQTPRYLVIGTGKKITLECSQTMGHDKMYWYQQDPGMELHLIHYSYGVNSTEKGDLSSESTVSRIRTEHFPLTLESARPSHTSQYLCASSDRGGRGTDTQYFGPGTRLTVL.

This clone was seen a few times. This chain connects TRBV7-9 to TRBJ2-3, with 13 bases identical to TRBD2. J was trimmed by 3 bases and V by 1 base; bases with no gene match: 4. Germline values: CDR1 SEHNR, CDR2 FQNEAQ (reference sequence). This CDR3 has 17 residues. The CDR3 nucleotides are TGTGCCAGCAGCTTAGGGCGGACTAGCGGGGGAACAGATACGCAGTATTTT. This sequence encodes CASSLGRTSGGTDTQYF.

V and J are TRBV4-3 and TRBJ1-2, with D possibly TRBD1 on 5 matching bases. This CDR3 is 15 amino acids long. Trimming removed 0 bases at V and 0 bases at J, with 8 bases between. Germline loops: CDR1 LGHNA, CDR2 YSLEER. DNA of the CDR3: TGCGCCAGCAGCCAAGAGCAGGGAACTAACTATGGCTACACCTTC. Protein sequence: CASSQEQGTNYGYTF.

This clone was detected only a few times. V and J are TRBV14 and TRBJ2-5; the D is unclear. Per germline, CDR1 SGHDN and CDR2 FVKESK. Trimming cost V 1 base and J 0 bases, with 9 bases left between them. The length of the CDR3 is 15 residues. CDR3 in DNA: TGTGCCAGCAGCCAAGTTTACGGGTACCAAGAGACCCAGTACTTC. It specifies CASSQVYGYQETQYF.

The count of this clone is one. The V and J genes are TRBV29-1 and TRBJ1-2; D not resolved. The CDR3 extends over 12 amino acids. CDR1 is SQVTM and CDR2 is ANQGSEA in the germline V gene. Deletions cut 4 bases from V and 4 bases from J, with 10 bases between. The CDR3 reads CSVVAGSYGYTF. CDR3 coding DNA: TGCAGCGTTGTGGCTGGAAGCTATGGCTACACCTTC.

The chain employs TRBV14 and TRBJ1-6; TRBD1 matches at 8 bases. This CDR3 is 17 amino acids long. CDR1 SGHDN and CDR2 FVKESK come from the germline V gene. V lost 6 bases and J lost 6; bases outside the gene matches: 13. In DNA, the CDR3 is TGTGCCAGCAGACGAGCATCAGGGGGCTTGGGTAATTCACCCCTCCACTTT. Its translation: CASRRASGGLGNSPLHF.

This clone was recorded once. The chain links TRBV14 to TRBJ2-3; tentative D call: TRBD1 (6 bases). V was pared by 4 bases and J by 2 bases, with 10 bases between. Per the germline V gene, CDR1 is SGHDN and CDR2 is FVKESK. The CDR3 contains 14 residues. The CDR3 DNA follows: TGTGCCAGCAGCCCCCGGACAGTCACAGATACGCAGTATTTT. This encodes CASSPRTVTDTQYF.

This clone occurred a few times. V is TRBV6-5 and J is TRBJ2-5; 8 bases are a match to TRBD1. Per germline, CDR1 MNHEY and CDR2 SVGAGI. J lost 3 bases, V lost 8 bases, and 2 bases had no gene match. This CDR3 contains 12 residues. CDR3 in amino acids: CASGQGKETQYF. In DNA form, the CDR3 reads TGTGCCAGCGGACAGGGTAAAGAGACCCAGTACTTC.